Following are 32 T cell receptor beta chains from one sample sequenced in a study of human T cells and chemical hapten exposure. TCRdb re-called the RACE reads through MiXCR, storing one row per CDR3 protein. This table has about 260,000 distinct CDR3 sequences, more than 6.5% appearing once. Specified time point: pre-sensitization, week 0. Stated treatment: therapeutic diphenylcyclopropenone sensitization with weekly scalp DPC. This specimen consisted of whole blood, obtained in connection with sensitization to the hapten diphenylcyclopropenone (DPC). The receptors originated from a middle-aged woman with alopecia areata. Some clones in this sample may be carry-over from other donors' samples.

There are a few counts of this clonotype. V and J are TRBV15 and TRBJ1-6; no firm D call. Germline V gene lookup returns CDR1 LNHNV and CDR2 YYDKDF (reference sequence). The V end was cut by 6 bases, the J end by 7 bases, with 13 bases between. CDR3 length: 14 residues. CDR3 sequence: CATSNQVGNSPLHF. CDR3 DNA: TGTGCCACCAGTAACCAGGTCGGCAATTCACCCCTCCACTTT.

This clonotype showed up just a few times. The chain links TRBV5-5 to TRBJ2-4; the D is unclear. This CDR3 has 13 residues. Trimming removed 2 bases from V and 11 bases from J, with 14 bases in between. CDR1 is SGHKS, CDR2 YYEKEE, per germline (reference sequence). CDR3 region: CASSFQDQTVQYF. As DNA, the CDR3 is TGTGCCAGCAGCTTTCAGGATCAGACTGTTCAGTACTTC.

The chain recombines TRBV28 with TRBJ2-3; TRBD2 matches 9 bases. The junction had 5 bases not matched to a gene; V was cut back by 4 bases and J by 0 bases. Per the germline V gene, CDR1 is MDHEN and CDR2 is SYDVKM. The CDR3 contains 16 residues. The CDR3 protein is CASSSFGLASTDTQYF. The CDR3 region has the DNA TGTGCCAGCAGTTCCTTCGGACTAGCGAGCACAGATACGCAGTATTTT.

This clonotype was counted a few times. This rearrangement joins TRBV6-2 or TRBV6-3 to TRBJ2-7; D remains unclear. CDR1 is MNHEY, CDR2 SVGEGT, per germline. V dropped 6 bases and J dropped 4 bases, with 10 bases sitting between them. The CDR3 covers 12 residues. CDR3 sequence: CASSKTDYEQYF. The CDR3 coding sequence is TGTGCCAGCAGCAAAACTGATTACGAGCAGTACTTC.

Many counts were recorded for this clonotype. The V call is TRBV24-1, the J call TRBJ1-2; D gene uncertain. CDR1 is KGHDR, CDR2 SFDVKD, per germline. Trimming left V 3 bases short and J 1 base short, with 5 bases between. CDR3 length: 13 residues. CDR3 nucleotide sequence: TGTGCCACCAGTGATGCTTTTAACTATGGCTACACCTTC. Protein sequence: CATSDAFNYGYTF.

The rearrangement links TRBV10-3 to TRBJ1-5; D is uncertain. The CDR3 extends over 15 amino acids. CDR1 and CDR2 (germline): ENHRY, SYGVKD. Trimming left V 6 bases short and J 7 bases short, with 19 bases between. The CDR3 loop is CAISSGPGLGQPQHF. CDR3 nucleotides: TGTGCCATCAGCTCCGGACCGGGCCTTGGACAGCCCCAGCATTTT.

This clonotype was detected ten times or more. The rearrangement joins TRBV5-4 to TRBJ2-7; D is possibly TRBD1 (7 bases). Trimming pared 4 bases from V and 4 bases from J, leaving 15 bases between. In germline, CDR1 is SGHNT, CDR2 YYREEE (reference sequence). The CDR3 sequence is 14 residues long. CDR3 coding DNA: TGTGCCAGCAGCGCGGGACAGACCCTGTACGAGCAGTACTTC. Encoded protein: CASSAGQTLYEQYF.

This clonotype was picked up one time. A much larger clone lies one base from this, so it may be a read error. This chain joins TRBV28 and TRBJ2-7; D gene unclear. CDR1 is MDHEN, CDR2 SYDVKM, per germline. V shed 4 bases and J shed 1 base, with 17 bases lying between them. The CDR3 is made up of 16 amino acids. This chain's CDR3 is CASSSPESARSYEQYF. Written as DNA, the CDR3 is TGTGCCAGCAGTTCCCCTGAGTCGGCTAGGTCCTACGAGCAGTACTTC.

This rearrangement joins TRBV28 to TRBJ2-6, with D perhaps matching TRBD1 or TRBD2 (5 bases each). In germline, CDR1 is MDHEN, CDR2 SYDVKM. The CDR3 has 17 residues. Deletions cut 4 bases from V and 0 bases from J, with 13 bases between. The CDR3 protein is CASSSRGAPSGANVLTF. DNA of the CDR3: TGTGCCAGCAGTTCCCGGGGCGCCCCCTCTGGGGCCAACGTCCTGACTTTC.

This clonotype came up a few times. The chain uses TRBV29-1 and TRBJ1-4; 11 bases match TRBD1. The junction had 4 bases not matched to a gene; V was cut back by 7 bases and J by 0 bases. There are 15 residues in the CDR3. Germline V gives CDR1 SQVTM, CDR2 ANQGSEA. The CDR3 DNA reads TGCAGCGCCCGGACAGGGGGCTCAACTAATGAAAAACTGTTTTTT. Its protein product is CSARTGGSTNEKLFF. The full variable domain, with the rest looked up from reference TRBV29-1 and TRBJ1-4, is SAVISQKPSRDICQRGTSLTIQCQVDSQVTMMFWYRQQPGQSLTLIATANQGSEATYESGFVIDKFPISRPNLTFSTLTVSNMSPEDSSIYLCSARTGGSTNEKLFFGSGTQLSVL.

This clonotype has only a few counts. The rearrangement uses TRBV11-2 and TRBJ2-1; D not resolved. The ends were cut back, 2 bases at V and 8 bases at J, with 4 bases in the middle. From germline, CDR1 is SGHAT and CDR2 FQNNGV. The CDR3 consists of 11 residues. CDR3 in amino acids: CASSLIHEQFF. DNA for the CDR3: TGTGCCAGCAGCTTAATCCATGAGCAGTTCTTC. Full variable domain (outside the CDR3, taken from reference TRBV11-2 and TRBJ2-1): EAGVAQSPRYKIIEKRQSVAFWCNPISGHATLYWYQQILGQGPKLLIQFQNNGVVDDSQLPKDRFSAERLKGVDSTLKIQPAKLEDSAVYLCASSLIHEQFFGPGTRLTVL.

This clonotype has at least ten counts. The CDR3 region has the DNA TGTGCCAGCAGTTACACGACTAGCGGGAGAGGGAGCACAGATACGCAGTATTTT. Translation: CASSYTTSGRGSTDTQYF. This rearrangement joins TRBV6-2 or TRBV6-3 to TRBJ2-3, with 12 bases that match TRBD2. Trimming took 2 bases from V and 0 from J; bases not matched to a gene: 6. Germline CDR1 and CDR2: MNHEY and SVGEGT. The CDR3 extends over 18 amino acids.

V usage is TRBV7-2 and J usage is TRBJ1-1; a weak D match, TRBD1 (5 bases). CDR1 and CDR2 from the germline V gene are SGHTA and FQGNSA. Trimming took off 0 bases at V and 4 bases at J, with 9 bases between the two ends. The CDR3 length is 14 residues. The CDR3 is CASSLALGGTEAFF. DNA of the CDR3: TGTGCCAGCAGCTTAGCGCTTGGGGGCACTGAAGCTTTCTTT.

This clonotype has just a few counts. The chain carries TRBV7-9 and TRBJ2-1; D is ambiguous. CDR1 is SEHNR and CDR2 is FQNEAQ in the germline V gene (reference sequence). The CDR3 is 15 residues long. V lost 1 base and J lost 2, with 9 bases in between. CDR3 in DNA: TGTGCCAGCAGCTTAGAGGCGGCGACCTACAATGAGCAGTTCTTC. The encoded protein is CASSLEAATYNEQFF.

This rearrangement joins TRBV10-3 to TRBJ2-1, with unresolved D. V gave up 4 bases and J gave up 8 bases, with 6 bases separating them. This CDR3 is 11 amino acids long. The V gene's germline CDR1 is ENHRY and CDR2 SYGVKD. The CDR3 sequence: CAISVRDEQFF. DNA for the CDR3: TGTGCCATCAGTGTGCGCGATGAGCAGTTCTTC.

CDR3 protein: CSATYPGGNNSPLHF. Here the CDR3 DNA reads TGCAGTGCTACATACCCAGGGGGGAATAATTCACCCCTCCACTTT. This chain joins TRBV20-1 and TRBJ1-6, with 7 bases that match TRBD1. With V trimmed by 4 bases and J by 5 bases, 8 bases remained unmatched. Germline loops: CDR1 DFQATT, CDR2 SNEGSKA (reference sequence). This CDR3 has 15 residues.

This sequence joins TRBV4-2 and TRBJ1-6, with no clear D. The V end was cut by 0 bases, the J end by 4 bases, with 7 bases between. The CDR3 extends over 15 amino acids. Looked up from germline, CDR1 is LGHNA and CDR2 is YNFKEQ. This CDR3 is CASSQERGYNSPLHF. For the CDR3, the DNA is TGTGCCAGCAGCCAAGAGCGAGGGTATAATTCACCCCTCCACTTT.

The V call is TRBV12-3 or TRBV12-4, the J call TRBJ2-5, with D possibly TRBD2 on 5 matching bases. The CDR3 loop spans 15 amino acids. The V end was cut by 0 bases, the J end by 5 bases, with 13 bases between. In nucleotides, the CDR3 is TGTGCCAGCAGTTTAGCCCGGGGTCGGGTGGAGACCCAGTACTTC. Protein product: CASSLARGRVETQYF.

The chain uses TRBV11-2 and TRBJ2-7; the D gene is possibly TRBD1 (6 bases). The CDR3 length is 16 residues. The germline V gene encodes CDR1 SGHAT and CDR2 FQNNGV. Between the trimmed V and J ends, which lost 4 bases and 0 bases, there was a span of 16 bases. The CDR3 loop is CASSSLTGTISYEQYF. DNA for the CDR3: TGTGCCAGCAGCTCCCTTACCGGGACAATCTCCTACGAGCAGTACTTC.

In this sample, this clonotype turned up many times. This chain joins TRBV12-5 and TRBJ1-2; maybe TRBD1 (6 bases). V was clipped by 2 bases and J by 7 bases, with 8 bases between them. The CDR3 totals 12 residues. Germline loops: CDR1 LGHNT, CDR2 FRNRAP. The CDR3 sequence: CASGLPGVGYTF. The CDR3 DNA sequence: TGTGCTAGTGGTTTGCCAGGGGTTGGCTACACCTTC.

The V and J genes are TRBV10-3 and TRBJ2-1; 16 positions agree with TRBD2. The germline CDR1 and CDR2 sequences are ENHRY and SYGVKD. The CDR3 consists of 19 residues. V dropped 4 bases and J dropped 2; count of bases not matched to a gene: 8. The CDR3 here is CAISGGGLAGGPTYNEQFF. The CDR3 nucleotides are TGTGCCATCAGTGGAGGGGGACTAGCGGGAGGGCCCACCTACAATGAGCAGTTCTTC.

This clonotype was recorded a few times. V and J are TRBV3-1 and TRBJ1-2; D is ambiguous. Looked up from germline, CDR1 is LGHDT and CDR2 is YNNKEL (reference sequence). The V end was cut by 5 bases, the J end by 5 bases, with 18 bases between. The CDR3 is 15 residues long. The CDR3 region has the DNA TGTGCCAGCAGCTTCGGGTCAGCGGTTCTTTATGGCTACACCTTC. As protein: CASSFGSAVLYGYTF.

The chain employs TRBV3-1 and TRBJ2-5; perhaps TRBD2 as D (6 bases). The CDR3 loop spans 13 amino acids. Between the trimmed V and J ends, which lost 4 bases and 2 bases, there was a span of 8 bases. Germline V CDR1 and CDR2: LGHDT, YNNKEL (reference sequence). As DNA, the CDR3 is TGTGCCAGCAGCCGGGACTTTCAAGAGACCCAGTACTTC. It specifies CASSRDFQETQYF.

The chain carries TRBV5-4 and TRBJ2-5, with a possible D match to TRBD2 (5 bases). The CDR3 runs 15 residues. Germline CDR1 and CDR2: SGHNT and YYREEE (reference sequence). Trimming stripped 4 bases from V and 4 bases from J, with 17 bases between. The CDR3 sequence: CASSATTASRETQYF. The CDR3 coding sequence is TGTGCCAGCAGCGCAACAACGGCTAGCCGAGAGACCCAGTACTTC.

This chain uses TRBV24-1 with TRBJ1-1; D is unresolved. The ends were cut back, 8 bases at V and 0 bases at J, with 6 bases in the middle. The CDR3 spans 12 residues. Looked up from germline, CDR1 is KGHDR and CDR2 is SFDVKD. This chain's CDR3 is CATKGLNTEAFF. The CDR3 bases are TGTGCCACCAAGGGTCTGAACACTGAAGCTTTCTTT.

This clonotype was recorded many times. The V and J genes are TRBV7-3 and TRBJ2-1, with 8 bases matching TRBD2. V lost 4 bases, J lost 5 bases, and 4 bases stayed unmatched. This CDR3 has 14 residues. Per the germline V gene, CDR1 is SGHTA and CDR2 is FQGTGA. Written as DNA, the CDR3 is TGTGCCAGCAGCTCGACTAGCGCGGACAATGAGCAGTTCTTC. It is translated as CASSSTSADNEQFF. Full variable domain (missing parts from reference TRBV7-3 and TRBJ2-1): GAGVSQTPSNKVTEKGKYVELRCDPISGHTALYWYRQSLGQGPEFLIYFQGTGAADDSGLPNDRFFAVRPEGSVSTLKIQRTERGDSAVYLCASSSTSADNEQFFGPGTRLTVL.

In its sample, this clonotype was seen a few times. An end of the junction differs from the germline gene, which may be a read error. The V and J genes are TRBV7-7 and TRBJ2-3; 12 nucleotides align to TRBD2. CDR1 and CDR2 (germline): SSHAT, FNYEAQ (reference sequence). The CDR3 covers 17 residues. The CDR3 spells CASSLAFGLAGSDTQYF. The CDR3 coding sequence is TGTGCTAGCAGCTTAGCGTTCGGACTAGCGGGATCAGATACGCAGTATTTT.

This rearrangement joins TRBV27 to TRBJ2-7, with D possibly matching TRBD1 (6 bases). This CDR3 is built from 14 residues. V lost 4 bases and J 2 bases, leaving 12 bases between the germline ends. Germline V lookup: CDR1 MNHEY, CDR2 SMNVEV (reference sequence). DNA of the CDR3: TGTGCCAGCAGTTCCTGGAACAGGGCCTACGAGCAGTACTTC. Residues: CASSSWNRAYEQYF.

CDR3 in DNA: TGTGCCAGCAGCACCGGGCCCCAGGCCGGGGAGCTGTTTTTT. It is translated as CASSTGPQAGELFF. The gene calls are TRBV9 and TRBJ2-2; D not certain. The V gene lost 4 bases and the J gene lost 6 bases, with 13 bases spanning the gap. CDR3 length: 14 amino acids. Germline CDR1 reads SGDLS; CDR2 reads YYNGEE. Together with reference TRBV9 and TRBJ2-2, the CDR3 gives the full variable domain: DSGVTQTPKHLITATGQRVTLRCSPRSGDLSVYWYQQSLDQGLQFLIQYYNGEERAKGNILERFSAQQFPDLHSELNLSSLELGDSALYFCASSTGPQAGELFFGEGSRLTVL.

There are a few counts of this clonotype. The chain combines TRBV11-2 with TRBJ2-5, with 8 bases aligning to TRBD2. V dropped 4 bases and J dropped 0; count of bases not matched to a gene: 4. Looked up from germline, CDR1 is SGHAT and CDR2 is FQNNGV. The CDR3 covers 15 residues. For the CDR3, the DNA is TGTGCCAGCAGCTCCTATAGCGGGGACCAAGAGACCCAGTACTTC. This codes for CASSSYSGDQETQYF.

The rearrangement joins TRBV7-2 to TRBJ2-3; 7 positions agree with TRBD1. CDR1 and CDR2 (germline): SGHTA, FQGNSA. J lost 2 bases, V lost 5 bases, and 4 bases had no gene match. This CDR3 is built from 14 residues. The CDR3 coding sequence is TGTGCCAGCAGCCGGGGACAGACCACAGATACGCAGTATTTT. This translates into CASSRGQTTDTQYF.

The rearrangement uses TRBV27 and TRBJ2-7; D remains ambiguous. CDR1 is MNHEY and CDR2 is SMNVEV in the germline V gene (reference sequence). V lost 3 bases and J lost 1, with 10 bases in between. The CDR3 runs to 14 residues. Here the CDR3 reads CASSFGSDSYEQYF. The DNA for the CDR3 is TGTGCCAGCAGTTTCGGATCGGATTCCTACGAGCAGTACTTC.